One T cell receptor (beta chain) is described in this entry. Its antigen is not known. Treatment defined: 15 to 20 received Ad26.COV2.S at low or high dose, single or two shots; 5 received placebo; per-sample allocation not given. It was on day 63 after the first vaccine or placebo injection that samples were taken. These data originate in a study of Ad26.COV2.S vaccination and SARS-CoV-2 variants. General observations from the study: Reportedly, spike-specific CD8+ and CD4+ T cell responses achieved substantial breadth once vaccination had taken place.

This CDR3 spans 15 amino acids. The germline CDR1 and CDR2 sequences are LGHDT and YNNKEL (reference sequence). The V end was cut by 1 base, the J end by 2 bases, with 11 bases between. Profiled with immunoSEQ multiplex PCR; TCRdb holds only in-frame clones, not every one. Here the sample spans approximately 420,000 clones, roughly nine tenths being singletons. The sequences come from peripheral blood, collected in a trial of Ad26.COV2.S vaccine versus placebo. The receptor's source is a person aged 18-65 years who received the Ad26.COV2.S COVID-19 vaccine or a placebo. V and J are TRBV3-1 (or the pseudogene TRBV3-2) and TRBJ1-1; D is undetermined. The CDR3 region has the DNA TGTGCCAGCAGCCAAGGCCCAACCGGTAACACTGAAGCTTTCTTT. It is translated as CASSQGPTGNTEAFF.